These 22 T cell receptor beta chains were all obtained from the same sample, sequenced in a study of T cells in Graves' hyperthyroidism and ophthalmopathy. Amplified regions were TCR beta CDR3 sequences from RNA transcripts. The TCR CDR3 was amplified in a first-round RT-PCR using the HTBI primer set. One entry per CDR3 protein, called by TCRdb with MiXCR from the multiplex PCR reads. Of some 510,000 distinct CDR3 sequences listed, less than 25% are singletons. What was sequenced was blood. Receptor source: a man aged 18-30 years with Graves' hyperthyroidism.

This clonotype appeared many times. The chain's CDR3 is CASSVGQTTGELFF. CDR3 coding DNA: TGTGCCAGCAGCGTAGGGCAGACCACCGGGGAGCTGTTTTTT. The chain employs TRBV9 and TRBJ2-2, with D uncertain. V lost 0 bases, J lost 4 bases, and 7 bases lay in between. The CDR3 covers 14 residues. CDR1 is SGDLS, CDR2 YYNGEE, per germline.

Ten or more counts support this clonotype. The chain has TRBV6-5 and TRBJ1-1; TRBD1 is a possible D gene (6 bases). This CDR3 has 13 residues. The germline V gene has CDR1 MNHEY and CDR2 SVGAGI. V dropped 9 bases and J dropped 1 base, with 12 bases sitting between them. Here the CDR3 reads CASPATGNTEAFF. The CDR3 DNA reads TGTGCCAGTCCAGCGACAGGGAACACTGAAGCTTTCTTT.

This clonotype was recorded many times. The rearrangement joins TRBV19 to TRBJ2-2; tentatively, D is TRBD1 (5 bases). V shed 6 bases and J shed 6 bases, with 17 bases lying between them. Germline CDR1 and CDR2: LNHDA and SQIVND (reference sequence). CDR3 length: 15 residues. The CDR3 nucleotides read TGTGCCAGTAGGGCAGGGTCGGCGAGGTCCGGGGAGCTGTTTTTT. It encodes CASRAGSARSGELFF.

The chain employs TRBV3-1 and TRBJ1-2; the match to TRBD1 covers 8 bases. V lost 0 bases to trimming and J lost 8 bases; unmatched junction nucleotides: 11. The CDR3 sequence is 16 residues long. Per germline, CDR1 LGHDT and CDR2 YNNKEL (reference sequence). This CDR3 reads CASSQEGRGPLGGYTF. The CDR3 bases are TGTGCCAGCAGCCAAGAGGGCAGGGGGCCCCTCGGAGGCTACACCTTC.

This clonotype has at least ten counts. This chain connects TRBV6-1 to TRBJ2-2; D is unclear. V was cut by 8 bases and J by 0 bases, with 7 bases left in between. CDR1 MNHNS and CDR2 SASEGT come from the germline V gene. The CDR3 runs 13 residues. The CDR3 loop is CASPRSNTGELFF. The CDR3 DNA sequence: TGTGCCAGCCCCCGGTCGAACACCGGGGAGCTGTTTTTT.

This clonotype was observed a handful of times. It may be a read error: a sequence one base away is much more abundant. V is TRBV10-3 and J is TRBJ1-3, with a possible D match to TRBD1 (5 bases). Germline lookup yields CDR1 ENHRY and CDR2 SYGVKD. The CDR3 is made up of 16 amino acids. The CDR3 DNA reads as TGTGCCATCAGTAACCCGGGACGGAGCTCTGGAGACACCATATATTTT. Protein product: CAISNPGRSSGDTIYF.

This clonotype was recorded at least ten times. The rearrangement links TRBV4-1 to TRBJ1-1; D perhaps matches TRBD1 (6 bases). The V and J ends lost 0 bases and 4 bases respectively, with 12 bases between them. Per the germline V gene, CDR1 is MGHRA and CDR2 is YSYEKL. The length of the CDR3 is 15 residues. The CDR3 protein is CASSQDWEGGTEAFF. The CDR3, as DNA: TGCGCCAGCAGCCAAGATTGGGAAGGGGGCACTGAAGCTTTCTTT.

This clonotype was detected many times. V and J are TRBV5-1 and TRBJ1-2; 10 nucleotides agree with TRBD1. V lost 3 bases to trimming and J lost 4 bases; unmatched junction nucleotides: 9. This CDR3 has 16 amino acids. CDR1 is SGHRS and CDR2 is YFSETQ in the germline V gene. The CDR3 DNA reads TGCGCCAGCAGCTCGGGACAGGGGATTAAGGGCTATGGCTACACCTTC. Its translation: CASSSGQGIKGYGYTF.

This clonotype was seen repeatedly, ten times or more. The rearrangement joins TRBV7-2 to TRBJ1-2; D is possibly TRBD1 (6 bases). The V end lost 4 bases, the J end lost 8 bases, and 20 bases lay between the germline ends. From germline, CDR1 is SGHTA and CDR2 FQGNSA. CDR3 size: 15 residues. The CDR3 nucleotides are TGTGCCAGCAGCTCTGGGGGCAGATTGGGGCTAGGCTACACCTTC. It is translated as CASSSGGRLGLGYTF.

This clonotype was recorded many times. The chain couples TRBV9 to TRBJ2-7; D is possibly TRBD2 (6 bases). Per the germline V gene, CDR1 is SGDLS and CDR2 is YYNGEE. The CDR3 has 14 amino acids. Between the trimmed V and J ends, which lost 2 bases and 0 bases, there was a span of 9 bases. The CDR3: CASSVRDFSYEQYF. Written as DNA, the CDR3 is TGTGCCAGCAGCGTCCGGGACTTCTCCTACGAGCAGTACTTC.

This clonotype was counted at least ten times. This chain links TRBV6-1 with TRBJ1-5, with a weak D call TRBD1 (5 bases). Germline values: CDR1 MNHNS, CDR2 SASEGT. Trimming took off 10 bases at V and 7 bases at J, with 14 bases between the two ends. The CDR3 length is 12 residues. As DNA, the CDR3 is TGTGCCACCCGGGGACCTAACCAGCCCCAGCATTTT. Its protein is CATRGPNQPQHF.

The CDR3 loop is CASSSFTGLGAGELFF. The CDR3 nucleotides read TGCGCCAGCAGCTCATTCACAGGCTTAGGCGCCGGGGAGCTGTTTTTT. The V and J genes are TRBV5-1 and TRBJ2-2, with a tentative D call TRBD1 (5 bases). The CDR3 runs to 16 residues. From germline, CDR1 is SGHRS and CDR2 YFSETQ. The V end was cut by 3 bases, the J end by 6 bases, with 18 bases between.

This clonotype came up many times. This chain links TRBV12-3 or TRBV12-4 with TRBJ2-7; 11 positions match TRBD1. The CDR3 runs 15 residues. The junction had 6 bases not matched to a gene; V was cut back by 4 bases and J by 4 bases. The CDR3 sequence: CASSSLRDRGYEQYF. The DNA of the CDR3 is TGTGCCAGCAGTTCCCTCCGGGACAGGGGGTACGAGCAGTACTTC.

This clonotype was seen a handful of times. This chain joins TRBV28 and TRBJ1-1, with a possible D match to TRBD1 (5 bases). Trimming removed 6 bases at V and 0 bases at J, with 17 bases between. Germline CDR1 MDHEN, CDR2 SYDVKM. The CDR3 length is 16 residues. The CDR3, as DNA: TGTGCCAGCAGCGGGCCGGGGACGAGAATGAACACTGAAGCTTTCTTT. Amino acid sequence: CASSGPGTRMNTEAFF.

In this sample, this clonotype turned up many times. The chain recombines TRBV4-1 with TRBJ1-1; unclear D gene. The CDR3 extends over 13 amino acids. Germline CDR1 MGHRA, CDR2 YSYEKL. Trimming took 0 bases from V and 5 from J, leaving 7 bases between them. The CDR3 DNA follows: TGCGCCAGCAGCCAAGAGGAGGTGACTGAAGCTTTCTTT. The encoded protein is CASSQEEVTEAFF.

This clonotype was observed at least ten times. This chain links TRBV10-3 with TRBJ1-5; maybe TRBD1 (6 bases). Germline-derived CDR1 and CDR2 are ENHRY and SYGVKD. The CDR3 has 14 amino acids. Trimming shortened V by 7 bases and J by 4 bases, and 14 bases separated the two germline ends. CDR3: CAITGGDGNQPQHF. The CDR3 bases are TGTGCCATCACTGGGGGCGACGGGAATCAGCCCCAGCATTTT.

Many counts were recorded for this clonotype. This chain uses TRBV19 with TRBJ1-1; D is uncertain. Trimming shortened V by 5 bases and J by 5 bases, and 15 bases separated the two germline ends. The CDR3 has 14 residues. The germline V gene encodes CDR1 LNHDA and CDR2 SQIVND (reference sequence). The CDR3 coding sequence is TGTGCCAGTAGTTCCCGTGGGCCGCGGACTGAAGCTTTCTTT. The encoded protein is CASSSRGPRTEAFF.

This clonotype was observed many times. The chain employs TRBV12-3 or TRBV12-4 and TRBJ2-5; TRBD1 agrees at 8 bases. The length of the CDR3 is 11 residues. Germline trimming cut 5 bases from V and 9 bases from J; bases unmatched to any gene: 2. The CDR3 reads CASSNRGAQYF. The CDR3 DNA reads as TGTGCCAGCAGTAACAGGGGGGCCCAGTACTTC.

Regarding this clonotype: Since a much larger clone is just one base distant, this may be a read error. The V gene is TRBV7-6, the J gene TRBJ2-7; D gene ambiguous. Looked up from germline, CDR1 is SGHVS and CDR2 is FNYEAQ. The CDR3 runs to 16 residues. The CDR3 sequence: CASILEVAGNTYEQYF. CDR3 nucleotide sequence: TGTGCCAGCATCTTAGAAGTGGCAGGAAATACCTACGAGCAGTACTTC.

Notes on this clonotype: With a much larger clone just one base away, this may be a read error. This chain connects TRBV19 to TRBJ2-5, with D uncertain. The CDR3 has 14 amino acids. Per germline, CDR1 LNHDA and CDR2 SQIVND (reference sequence). CDR3 in amino acids: CASSISSFEETEYF. CDR3 DNA sequence: TGTGCCAGTAGTATCTCAAGCTTTGAAGAGACCGAGTACTTC. Based on the CDR3 plus reference TRBV19 and TRBJ2-5, the full variable domain is DGGITQSPKYLFRKEGQNVTLSCEQNLNHDAMYWYRQDPGQGLRLIYYSQIVNDFQKGDIAEGYSVSREKKESFPLTVTSAQKNPTAFYLCASSISSFEETEYFGPGTRLLVL.

The rearrangement joins TRBV2 to TRBJ1-2; a possible D gene is TRBD1 (6 bases). Germline V gives CDR1 SNHLY, CDR2 FYNNEI. The CDR3 covers 13 residues. V gave up 6 bases and J gave up 0 bases, with 8 bases separating them. CDR3 in amino acids: CASRRGTNYGYTF. In DNA, the CDR3 is TGTGCCAGCAGGAGGGGGACTAACTATGGCTACACCTTC.

This clonotype was counted ten times or more. The chain couples TRBV2 to TRBJ1-2; D perhaps matches TRBD1 (5 bases). With 4 bases removed from V and 4 bases from J, the gap between germline ends came to 13 bases. The CDR3 extends over 14 amino acids. Germline V gene lookup returns CDR1 SNHLY and CDR2 FYNNEI. For the CDR3, the DNA is TGTGCCAGCAGTGTGGAGGGGTTACCCTATGGCTACACCTTC. Translated: CASSVEGLPYGYTF.